This T cell receptor (beta chain) comes out of a study of T cell responses to AZD1222 COVID-19 vaccine. Study outcomes and limitations: It was only a handful of AZD1222 recipients who were seropositive at baseline. Across spike, vaccine-associated CD4 TCRs were found, dominant at 160-218 and 743-854. Samples come after the peak T cell response, not at day 14. There were mostly white British donors and more females than males, and clonal diversity was possibly underestimated.

The CDR3 spans 15 residues. Germline CDR1 SGHDT, CDR2 YYEEEE. With 0 bases removed from V and 4 bases from J, the gap between germline ends came to 11 bases. This clone was seen a single time. Its antigen is currently unknown. Sequencing was performed with immunoSEQ multiplex PCR; in TCRdb, only in-frame clones are kept and a portion is missing. The sample lists 150,000 or so clones; 90% to 95% were seen once. Sequences were derived from peripheral blood, sampled 28 days after the second AZD1222 dose. The J gene is TRBJ2-1, the V gene TRBV5-6; no clear D. The TCR comes from an adult who received the AZD1222 COVID-19 vaccine. CDR3 DNA sequence: TGTGCCAGCAGCTTGGTGGGTTTTGGGTACAATGAGCAGTTCTTC. Translating it yields CASSLVGFGYNEQFF.